The clone carrying this T cell receptor (beta chain) appeared a few times. Its specificity is unknown. These data belong to a study of cytomegalovirus exposure and HLA in healthy donors. Findings and limits, study-wide: As a later analysis revealed, the rate of TCR association differed by HLA locus, with DRB1 most and HLA-C fewest.

PCR primers comprised 60 Vbeta and 13 Jbeta primers. Using immunoSEQ multiplex PCR, the repertoire was profiled, and TCRdb retains in-frame clones only, with some absent. The sample yields 90,000 to 120,000 clones, around 78% seen once. The clonotype comes from a young man in good health and CMV-seronegative. Source material: PBMCs.

CDR3 amino acids: CAISESTGGRGNQPQHF. The CDR3 nucleotides read TGTGCCATCAGTGAGTCTACAGGGGGCAGGGGCAATCAGCCCCAGCATTTT. The chain has TRBV10-3 and TRBJ1-5; 9 bases agree with TRBD1. Germline V gene data show CDR1 as ENHRY and CDR2 as SYGVKD. The CDR3 is 17 residues long. V was pared by 0 bases and J by 2 bases, with 5 bases of the junction left unmatched.